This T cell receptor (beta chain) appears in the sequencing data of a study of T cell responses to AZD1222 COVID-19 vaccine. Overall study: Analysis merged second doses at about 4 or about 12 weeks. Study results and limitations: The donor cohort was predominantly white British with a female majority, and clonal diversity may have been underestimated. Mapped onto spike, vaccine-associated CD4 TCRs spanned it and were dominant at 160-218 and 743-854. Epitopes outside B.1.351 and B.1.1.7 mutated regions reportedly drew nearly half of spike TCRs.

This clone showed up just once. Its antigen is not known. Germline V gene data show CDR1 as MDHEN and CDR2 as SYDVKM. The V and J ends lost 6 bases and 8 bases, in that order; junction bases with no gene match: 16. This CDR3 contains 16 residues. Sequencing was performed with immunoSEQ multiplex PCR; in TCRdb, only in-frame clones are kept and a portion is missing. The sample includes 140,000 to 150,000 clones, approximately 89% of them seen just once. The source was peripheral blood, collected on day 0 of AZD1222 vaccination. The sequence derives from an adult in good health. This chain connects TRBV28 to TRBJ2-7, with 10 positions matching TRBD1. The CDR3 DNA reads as TGTGCCAGCAGCCCGATTGACGGACAGGGGGGAAGAAAGCAGTACTTC. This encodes CASSPIDGQGGRKQYF.